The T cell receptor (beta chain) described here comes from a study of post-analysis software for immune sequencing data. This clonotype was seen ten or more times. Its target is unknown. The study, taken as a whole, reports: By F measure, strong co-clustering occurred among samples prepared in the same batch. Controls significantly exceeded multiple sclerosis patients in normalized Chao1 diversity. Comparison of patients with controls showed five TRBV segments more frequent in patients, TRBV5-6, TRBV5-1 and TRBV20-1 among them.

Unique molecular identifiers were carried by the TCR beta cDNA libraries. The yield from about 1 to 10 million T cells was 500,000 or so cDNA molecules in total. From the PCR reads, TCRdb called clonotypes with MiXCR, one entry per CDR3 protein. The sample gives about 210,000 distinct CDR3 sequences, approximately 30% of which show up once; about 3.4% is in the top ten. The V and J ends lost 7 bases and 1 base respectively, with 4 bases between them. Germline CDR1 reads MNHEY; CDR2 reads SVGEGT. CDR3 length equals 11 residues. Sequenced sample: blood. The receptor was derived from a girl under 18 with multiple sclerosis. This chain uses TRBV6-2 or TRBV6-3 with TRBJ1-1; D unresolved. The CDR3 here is CASKSNTEAFF. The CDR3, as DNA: TGTGCCAGCAAGTCGAACACTGAAGCTTTCTTT.